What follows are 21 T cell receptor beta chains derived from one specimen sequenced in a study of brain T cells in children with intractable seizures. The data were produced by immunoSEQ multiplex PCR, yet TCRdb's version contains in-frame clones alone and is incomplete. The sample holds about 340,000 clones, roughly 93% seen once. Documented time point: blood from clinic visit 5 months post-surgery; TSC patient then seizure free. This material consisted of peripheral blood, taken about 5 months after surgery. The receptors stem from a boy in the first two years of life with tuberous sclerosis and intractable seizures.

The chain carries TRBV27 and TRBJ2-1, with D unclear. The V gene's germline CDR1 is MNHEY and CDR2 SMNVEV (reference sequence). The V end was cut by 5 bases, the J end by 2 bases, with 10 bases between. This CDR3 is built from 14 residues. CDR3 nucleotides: TGTGCCAGCAGTGTCCACCACCCCTACAATGAGCAGTTCTTC. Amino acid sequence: CASSVHHPYNEQFF.

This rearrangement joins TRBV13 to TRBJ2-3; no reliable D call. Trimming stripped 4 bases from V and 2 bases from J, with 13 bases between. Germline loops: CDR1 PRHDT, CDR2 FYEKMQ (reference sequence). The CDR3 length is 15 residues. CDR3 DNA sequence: TGTGCCAGCAGCTCCATGCTGATGAACACAGATACGCAGTATTTT. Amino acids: CASSSMLMNTDTQYF.

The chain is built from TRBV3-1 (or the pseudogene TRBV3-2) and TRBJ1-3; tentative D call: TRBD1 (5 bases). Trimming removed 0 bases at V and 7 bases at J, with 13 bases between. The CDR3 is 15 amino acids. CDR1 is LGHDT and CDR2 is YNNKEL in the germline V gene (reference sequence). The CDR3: CASSQDLTGGNTIYF. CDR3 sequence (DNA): TGTGCCAGCAGCCAAGATCTCACAGGAGGTAACACCATATATTTT.

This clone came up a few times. The CDR3 DNA sequence: TGTGCCAGCAAAACACCGAACACTGAAGCTTTCTTT. It yields the protein CASKTPNTEAFF. This chain links TRBV5-4 with TRBJ1-1; D unresolved. This CDR3 comprises 12 residues. Germline V gene data show CDR1 as SGHNT and CDR2 as YYREEE (reference sequence). The V end was cut by 6 bases, the J end by 1 base, with 7 bases between. The full variable domain, completed using reference TRBV5-4 and TRBJ1-1, is ETGVTQSPTHLIKTRGQQVTLRCSSQSGHNTVSWYQQALGQGPQFIFQYYREEENGRGNFPPRFSGLQFPNYSSELNVNALELDDSALYLCASKTPNTEAFFGQGTRLTVV.

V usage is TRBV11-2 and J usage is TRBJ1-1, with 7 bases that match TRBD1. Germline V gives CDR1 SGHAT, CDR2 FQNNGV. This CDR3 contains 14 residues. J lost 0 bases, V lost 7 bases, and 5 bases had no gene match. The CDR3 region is CASKGGQLNTEAFF. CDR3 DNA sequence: TGTGCCAGCAAGGGGGGACAGCTGAACACTGAAGCTTTCTTT.

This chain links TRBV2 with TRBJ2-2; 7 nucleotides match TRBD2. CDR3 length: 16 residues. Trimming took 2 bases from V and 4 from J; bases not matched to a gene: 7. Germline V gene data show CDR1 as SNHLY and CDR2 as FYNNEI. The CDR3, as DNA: TGTGCCAGCAGTGAAAGGGGAGGGGAGTTCACCGGGGAGCTGTTTTTT. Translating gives CASSERGGEFTGELFF.

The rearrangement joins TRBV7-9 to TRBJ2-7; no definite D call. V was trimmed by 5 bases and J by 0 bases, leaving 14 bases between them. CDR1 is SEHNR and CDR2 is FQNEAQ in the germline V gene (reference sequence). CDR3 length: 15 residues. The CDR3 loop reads CASSKREQSSYEQYF. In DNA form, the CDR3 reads TGTGCCAGCAGCAAACGTGAACAGAGCTCCTACGAGCAGTACTTC.

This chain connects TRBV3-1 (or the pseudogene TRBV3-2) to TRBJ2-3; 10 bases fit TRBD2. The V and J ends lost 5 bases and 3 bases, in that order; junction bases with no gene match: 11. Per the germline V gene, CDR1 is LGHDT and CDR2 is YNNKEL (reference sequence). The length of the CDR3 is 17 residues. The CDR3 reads CASSFRTSGLGTDTQYF. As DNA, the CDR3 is TGTGCCAGCAGCTTCCGGACTAGCGGTTTAGGGACAGATACGCAGTATTTT.

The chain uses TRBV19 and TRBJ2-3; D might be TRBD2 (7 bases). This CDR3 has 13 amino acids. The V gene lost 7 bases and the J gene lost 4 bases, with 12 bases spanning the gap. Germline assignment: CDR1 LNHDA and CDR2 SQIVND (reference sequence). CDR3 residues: CASMGGPADTQYF. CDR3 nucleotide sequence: TGTGCCAGTATGGGGGGGCCAGCAGATACGCAGTATTTT.

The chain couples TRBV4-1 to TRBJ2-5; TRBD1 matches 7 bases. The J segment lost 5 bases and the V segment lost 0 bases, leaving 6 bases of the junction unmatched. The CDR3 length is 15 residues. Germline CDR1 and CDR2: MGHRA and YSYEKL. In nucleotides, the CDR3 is TGCGCCAGCAGCCAAGAGATCTTCAGGGGGGAGACCCAGTACTTC. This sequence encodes CASSQEIFRGETQYF.

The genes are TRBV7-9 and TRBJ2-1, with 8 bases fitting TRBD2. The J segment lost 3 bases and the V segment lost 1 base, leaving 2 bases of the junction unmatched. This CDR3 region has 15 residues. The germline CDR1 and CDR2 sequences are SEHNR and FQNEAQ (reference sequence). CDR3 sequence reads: CASSLGLAGYNEQFF. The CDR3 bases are TGTGCCAGCAGCTTAGGGCTAGCGGGCTACAATGAGCAGTTCTTC.

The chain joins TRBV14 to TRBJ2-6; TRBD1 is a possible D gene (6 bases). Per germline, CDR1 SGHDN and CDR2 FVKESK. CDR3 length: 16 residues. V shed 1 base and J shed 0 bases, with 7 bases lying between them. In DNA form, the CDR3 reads TGTGCCAGCAGCCAAGTAGGGGGCTCTGGGGCCAACGTCCTGACTTTC. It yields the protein CASSQVGGSGANVLTF.

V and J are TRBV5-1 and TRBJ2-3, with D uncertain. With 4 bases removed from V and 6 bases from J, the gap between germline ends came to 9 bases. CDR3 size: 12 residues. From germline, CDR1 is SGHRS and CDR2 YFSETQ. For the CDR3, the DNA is TGCGCCAGCAGCCTTCTATGGGATACGCAGTATTTT. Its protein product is CASSLLWDTQYF.

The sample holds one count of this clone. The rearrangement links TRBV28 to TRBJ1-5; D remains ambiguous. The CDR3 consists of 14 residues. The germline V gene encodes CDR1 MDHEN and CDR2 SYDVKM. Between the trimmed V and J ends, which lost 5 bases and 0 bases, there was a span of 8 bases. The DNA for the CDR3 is TGTGCCAGCAGTCCGACGGTTAGCAATCAGCCCCAGCATTTT. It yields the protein CASSPTVSNQPQHF.

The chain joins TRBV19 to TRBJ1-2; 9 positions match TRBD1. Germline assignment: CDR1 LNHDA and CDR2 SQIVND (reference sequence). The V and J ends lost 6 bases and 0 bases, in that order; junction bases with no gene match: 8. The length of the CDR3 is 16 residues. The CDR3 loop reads CASSGTGWGPNYGYTF. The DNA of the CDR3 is TGTGCCAGTAGCGGGACAGGGTGGGGTCCTAACTATGGCTACACCTTC.

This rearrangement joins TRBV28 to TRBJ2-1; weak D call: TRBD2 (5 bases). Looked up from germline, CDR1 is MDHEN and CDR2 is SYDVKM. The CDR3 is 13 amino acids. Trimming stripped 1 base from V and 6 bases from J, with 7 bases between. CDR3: CASSLLAGNEQFF. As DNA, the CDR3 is TGTGCCAGCAGTTTATTGGCGGGCAATGAGCAGTTCTTC.

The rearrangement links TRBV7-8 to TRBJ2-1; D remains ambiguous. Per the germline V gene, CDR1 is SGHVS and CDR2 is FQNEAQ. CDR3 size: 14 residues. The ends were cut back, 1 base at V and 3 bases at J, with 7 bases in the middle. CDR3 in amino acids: CASSLEVLYNEQFF. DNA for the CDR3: TGTGCCAGCAGCTTAGAGGTCCTCTACAATGAGCAGTTCTTC.

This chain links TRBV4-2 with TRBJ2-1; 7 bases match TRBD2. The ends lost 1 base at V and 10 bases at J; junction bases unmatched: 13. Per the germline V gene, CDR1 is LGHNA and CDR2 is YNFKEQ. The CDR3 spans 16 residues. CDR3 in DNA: TGTGCCAGCAGCCAAGCGGGTGGACTAGTGGGGAGGGAGCAGTTCTTC. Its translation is CASSQAGGLVGREQFF.

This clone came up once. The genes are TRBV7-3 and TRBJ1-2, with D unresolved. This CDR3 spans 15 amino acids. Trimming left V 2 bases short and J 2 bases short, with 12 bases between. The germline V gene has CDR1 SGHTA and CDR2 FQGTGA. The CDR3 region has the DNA TGTGCCAGCAGCTTAGACCCCGGCGCCAACTATGGCTACACCTTC. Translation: CASSLDPGANYGYTF.

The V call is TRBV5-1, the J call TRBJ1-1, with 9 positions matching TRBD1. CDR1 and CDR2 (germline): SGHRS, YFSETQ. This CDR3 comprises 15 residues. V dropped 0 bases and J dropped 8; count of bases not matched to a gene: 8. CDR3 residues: CASSLGDRAWEEAFF. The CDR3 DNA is TGCGCCAGCAGCTTGGGGGACAGGGCATGGGAGGAAGCTTTCTTT. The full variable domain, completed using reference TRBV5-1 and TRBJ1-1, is KAGVTQTPRYLIKTRGQQVTLSCSPISGHRSVSWYQQTPGQGLQFLFEYFSETQRNKGNFPGRFSGRQFSNSRSEMNVSTLELGDSALYLCASSLGDRAWEEAFFGQGTRLTVV.

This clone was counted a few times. The CDR3 bases are TGTGCCAGCAGTTCTGGTAGGGACCAGCCCCAGCATTTT. This codes for CASSSGRDQPQHF. This rearrangement joins TRBV12-3 or TRBV12-4 to TRBJ1-5; perhaps TRBD1 as D (5 bases). Trimming cost V 4 bases and J 7 bases, with 11 bases left between them. The CDR3 consists of 13 residues.